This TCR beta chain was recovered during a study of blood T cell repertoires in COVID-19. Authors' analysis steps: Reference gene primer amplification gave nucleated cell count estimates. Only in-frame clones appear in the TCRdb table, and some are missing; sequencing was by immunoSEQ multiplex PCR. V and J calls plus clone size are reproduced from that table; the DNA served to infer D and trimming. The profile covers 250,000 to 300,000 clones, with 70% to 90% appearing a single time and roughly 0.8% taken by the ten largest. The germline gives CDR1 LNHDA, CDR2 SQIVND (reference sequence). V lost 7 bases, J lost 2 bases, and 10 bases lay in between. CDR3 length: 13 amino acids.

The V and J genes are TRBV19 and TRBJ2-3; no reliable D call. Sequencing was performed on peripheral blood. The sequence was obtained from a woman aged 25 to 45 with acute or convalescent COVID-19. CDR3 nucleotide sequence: TGTGCCAGTATGGGTCAGGTCACAGATACGCAGTATTTT. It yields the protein CASMGQVTDTQYF.